Below, 21 T cell receptor beta chains from the same sample are listed, as sequenced in a study of T cell responses to AZD1222 COVID-19 vaccine (dated by TCRdb to the early 2020s). The time point label of this sample denotes: baseline before first vaccination. The library was made by the immunoSEQ multiplex PCR assay. TCRdb obtained this table from immuneACCESS and retained in-frame rearrangements with V and J assigned. These tables miss some clones; where compared with another copy, unresolved V genes account for less than half of the shortfall, and the remainder is unexplained. This sample lists more than 70,000 clones; 70% to 90% were detected once. The biggest ten clones account for about 7.7% of the sample. This material consisted of peripheral blood, taken on day 0 of AZD1222 vaccination. The receptor source for this set is an adult in good health.

This chain uses TRBV30 with TRBJ2-1, with 11 bases identical to TRBD2. The CDR3 is made up of 14 amino acids. CDR1 and CDR2 from the germline V gene are GTSNPN and SVGIG (reference sequence). V trimming: 7 bases; J trimming: 0 bases; junction bases outside the gene matches: 2. CDR3 region: CASTSGASYNEQFF. In DNA form, the CDR3 reads TGTGCCTCGACTAGCGGGGCCTCCTACAATGAGCAGTTCTTC. The full variable domain, rest sourced from reference TRBV30 and TRBJ2-1, is SQTIHQWPATLVQPVGSPLSLECTVEGTSNPNLYWYRQAAGRGLQLLFYSVGIGQISSEVPQNLSASRPQDRQFILSSKKLLLSDSGFYLCASTSGASYNEQFFGPGTRLTVL.

The chain couples TRBV3-1 (or the pseudogene TRBV3-2) to TRBJ2-1, with a weak D call TRBD1 (6 bases). With 1 base removed from V and 2 bases from J, the gap between germline ends came to 9 bases. CDR3 length: 15 residues. From germline, CDR1 is LGHDT and CDR2 YNNKEL (reference sequence). CDR3 sequence (DNA): TGTGCCAGCAGCCAAGTTGGGGGCGCCTACAATGAGCAGTTCTTC. The encoded protein is CASSQVGGAYNEQFF.

J is TRBJ2-1 and V is TRBV21-1; the D call of TRBD1 is as the table states it, not checked on the DNA. TRBV21-1 is termed a pseudogene. The CDR3 is made up of 16 amino acids. CDR3 amino acids: CASSKALGGSYNEQFF. CDR3 DNA: TGTGCCAGCAGCAAAGCGCTAGGGGGCTCCTACAATGAGCAGTTCTTC.

The V call is TRBV7-2, the J call TRBJ2-7; no definite D call. The CDR3 length is 12 residues. Germline loops: CDR1 SGHTA, CDR2 FQGNSA. Trimming removed 1 base from V and 2 bases from J, with 3 bases in between. The DNA of the CDR3 is TGTGCCAGCAGCTTAGATGCCTACGAGCAGTACTTC. This sequence encodes CASSLDAYEQYF.

The chain recombines TRBV5-1 with TRBJ2-5; tentative D call: TRBD1 (6 bases). The CDR3 is 13 amino acids. Trimming stripped 4 bases from V and 9 bases from J, with 16 bases between. The germline V gene has CDR1 SGHRS and CDR2 YFSETQ. CDR3 nucleotide sequence: TGCGCCAGCAGCCTTGACAGGAATAGGGCCCAGTACTTC. Protein: CASSLDRNRAQYF.

This chain joins TRBV7-9 and TRBJ1-1; D ambiguous. V was pared by 5 bases and J by 6 bases, with 7 bases between. The CDR3 contains 11 residues. Per germline, CDR1 SEHNR and CDR2 FQNEAQ (reference sequence). This CDR3 reads CASSLTAEAFF. The CDR3 bases are TGTGCCAGCAGCCTGACCGCTGAAGCTTTCTTT.

The chain combines TRBV18 with TRBJ2-1; 10 bases agree with TRBD2. V lost 2 bases and J lost 9; bases outside the gene matches: 10. This CDR3 contains 16 residues. Per the germline V gene, CDR1 is KGHSH and CDR2 is LQKENI. In DNA, the CDR3 is TGTGCCAGCTCACCATCAGCGGGAGGGCCCTCGGGTGAGCAGTTCTTC. This sequence encodes CASSPSAGGPSGEQFF.

The J gene is TRBJ2-4, the V gene TRBV7-2, with D perhaps matching TRBD2 (5 bases). Trimming cost V 5 bases and J 5 bases, with 22 bases left between them. The CDR3 totals 17 residues. CDR1 SGHTA and CDR2 FQGNSA come from the germline V gene. The CDR3 is CASSGGVLGIAQNIQYF. Written as DNA, the CDR3 is TGTGCCAGCAGCGGAGGAGTATTGGGGATAGCACAAAACATTCAGTACTTC. Complete variable domain (other parts from reference TRBV7-2 and TRBJ2-4): GAGVSQSPSNKVTEKGKDVELRCDPISGHTALYWYRQSLGQGLEFLIYFQGNSAPDKSGLPSDRFSAERTGGSVSTLTIQRTQQEDSAVYLCASSGGVLGIAQNIQYFGAGTRLSVL.

This rearrangement joins TRBV7-8 to TRBJ1-5, with a possible D match to TRBD1 (6 bases). CDR1 and CDR2 from the germline V gene are SGHVS and FQNEAQ. The CDR3 spans 15 residues. Trimming took 4 bases from V and 6 from J, leaving 16 bases between them. CDR3 region: CASSSSLGAGQPQHF. DNA for the CDR3: TGTGCCAGCAGCTCGAGTTTGGGGGCTGGTCAGCCCCAGCATTTT.

This chain joins TRBV3-1 (or the pseudogene TRBV3-2) and TRBJ2-3; D not certain. Germline assignment: CDR1 LGHDT and CDR2 YNNKEL (reference sequence). This CDR3 comprises 24 residues. Trimming took 1 base from V and 2 from J, leaving 37 bases between them. The CDR3 bases are TGTGCCAGCAGCCAAGGTGAACTTTATGGCTTTTTGAAACCCCCGCTTTACCTCACAGATACGCAGTATTTT. It encodes CASSQGELYGFLKPPLYLTDTQYF.

The chain combines TRBV7-2 with TRBJ2-2; 12 bases map to TRBD2. The CDR3 spans 15 residues. The germline V gene encodes CDR1 SGHTA and CDR2 FQGNSA. With V trimmed by 4 bases and J by 6 bases, 3 bases remained unmatched. CDR3 sequence: CASSWTSGNPGELFF. The DNA for the CDR3 is TGTGCCAGCAGCTGGACTAGCGGGAATCCCGGGGAGCTGTTTTTT.

The rearrangement uses TRBV2 and TRBJ2-1, with a tentative D call TRBD2 (6 bases). The CDR3 loop spans 14 amino acids. The germline gives CDR1 SNHLY, CDR2 FYNNEI. Trimming cost V 6 bases and J 6 bases, with 15 bases left between them. This CDR3 is CASSGGTLTNEQFF. In DNA form, the CDR3 reads TGTGCCAGCAGCGGCGGGACCCTTACCAATGAGCAGTTCTTC.

The chain links TRBV19 to TRBJ2-5; 7 bases match TRBD2. The trim removed 5 bases at V and 5 bases at J, leaving 8 bases unmatched. The CDR3 loop spans 14 amino acids. CDR1 and CDR2 from the germline V gene are LNHDA and SQIVND (reference sequence). The DNA of the CDR3 is TGTGCCAGTAGTGGGTCGCGGGAGTGGGAGACCCAGTACTTC. Its protein product is CASSGSREWETQYF.

The V gene is TRBV30, the J gene TRBJ1-6, with unresolved D. V gave up 0 bases and J gave up 8 bases, with 17 bases separating them. The CDR3 is 16 residues long. Germline loops: CDR1 GTSNPN, CDR2 SVGIG (reference sequence). The CDR3 region has the DNA TGTGCCTGGAGTGTACTGAGCCGGCAGGTTTATTCACCCCTCCACTTT. Translating gives CAWSVLSRQVYSPLHF.

V is TRBV28 and J is TRBJ2-7; 8 nucleotides agree with TRBD1. The J segment lost 5 bases and the V segment lost 7 bases, leaving 10 bases of the junction unmatched. Looked up from germline, CDR1 is MDHEN and CDR2 is SYDVKM. The CDR3 has 14 amino acids. For the CDR3, the DNA is TGTGCCAGCACCCGCGGACAGGGTTTTAACGAGCAGTACTTC. Its translation is CASTRGQGFNEQYF.

The genes are TRBV12-5 and TRBJ1-5; TRBD1 matches 7 bases. With V trimmed by 1 base and J by 4 bases, 1 base remained unmatched. Germline CDR1 reads LGHNT; CDR2 reads FRNRAP. The CDR3 totals 14 residues. This CDR3 reads CASGLGQGNQPQHF. DNA for the CDR3: TGTGCTAGTGGTTTGGGACAGGGAAATCAGCCCCAGCATTTT.

CDR3 protein: CASSIRREGPHEQFF. Written as DNA, the CDR3 is TGTGCCAGTAGTATTCGGCGGGAGGGCCCTCATGAGCAGTTCTTC. The chain is built from TRBV19 and TRBJ2-1, with 9 bases identical to TRBD2. CDR1 and CDR2 from the germline V gene are LNHDA and SQIVND (reference sequence). After removal of 3 bases from V and 8 bases from J, the junction contained 8 bases not matched to a gene. This CDR3 contains 15 residues.

This clone has only one observation. The rearrangement links TRBV28 to TRBJ2-3; 8 bases fit TRBD2. Germline assignment: CDR1 MDHEN and CDR2 SYDVKM. V lost 6 bases, J lost 0 bases, and 5 bases stayed unmatched. This CDR3 region has 15 residues. CDR3 in DNA: TGTGCCAGCAGCCAGTCGGGGGGGAGCACAGATACGCAGTATTTT. Residues: CASSQSGGSTDTQYF.

The J gene is TRBJ1-2, the V gene TRBV4-2, with TRBD1 matching over 10 bases. The CDR3 length is 15 residues. V lost 4 bases and J lost 4; bases outside the gene matches: 6. Looked up from germline, CDR1 is LGHNA and CDR2 is YNFKEQ. CDR3 coding DNA: TGTGCCAGCAGCCGCGGGACAGGGGAGGGCTATGGCTACACCTTC. It is translated as CASSRGTGEGYGYTF.

In this sample, this clone turned up a few times. The chain uses TRBV6-5 and TRBJ2-7; tentatively, D is TRBD1 (5 bases). Germline loops: CDR1 MNHEY, CDR2 SVGAGI. This CDR3 has 15 amino acids. V was clipped by 4 bases and J by 0 bases, with 13 bases between them. The CDR3 region is CASSFDHTGSYEQYF. CDR3 coding DNA: TGTGCCAGCAGTTTCGACCACACAGGCTCCTACGAGCAGTACTTC.

The gene calls are TRBV4-3 and TRBJ1-1; D not resolved. CDR1 and CDR2 from the germline V gene are LGHNA and YSLEER. The V end was cut by 0 bases, the J end by 11 bases, with 22 bases between. CDR3 length: 16 amino acids. In DNA form, the CDR3 reads TGCGCCAGCAGCCAAGATTTAGCCGAGCCTGAATCGTGGGCTTTCTTT. Protein product: CASSQDLAEPESWAFF.